The 6 T cell receptor beta chains given below trace back to one sample, sequenced in a study of CD8+ T cells in alopecia areata. Sequencing templates came from extracted RNA that was reverse transcribed into cDNA. Profiled with immunoSEQ multiplex PCR; TCRdb holds only in-frame clones, not every one. Of 200,000 or so clones listed, over 45% are singletons. Noted treatment: oral pan-JAK inhibitor, 5-10 mg twice daily. Sequenced here: CD4+ T cells sorted from blood, sampled at week 24, from a patient treated with tofacitinib. The receptors shown here come from a human donor with alopecia areata.

The chain is built from TRBV5-6 and TRBJ1-1, with TRBD1 as a possible D gene (6 bases). CDR1 SGHDT and CDR2 YYEEEE come from the germline V gene. This CDR3 comprises 17 residues. Trimming removed 0 bases at V and 1 base at J, with 16 bases between. For the CDR3, the DNA is TGTGCCAGCAGCTTGGACGGGGGCCCAATTAGGAACACTGAAGCTTTCTTT. Translation: CASSLDGGPIRNTEAFF.

This chain joins TRBV19 and TRBJ1-1, with D tentatively TRBD1 (5 bases). Germline-derived CDR1 and CDR2 are LNHDA and SQIVND (reference sequence). Deletions cut 6 bases from V and 7 bases from J, with 15 bases between. The CDR3 has 13 amino acids. CDR3 loop: CASRTKTGHEAFF. CDR3 sequence (DNA): TGTGCCAGTAGGACAAAAACAGGACATGAAGCTTTCTTT.

This clone was recorded once. This chain joins TRBV7-6 and TRBJ2-3; 12 bases fit TRBD2. CDR1 SGHVS and CDR2 FNYEAQ come from the germline V gene. V was clipped by 0 bases and J by 2 bases; unmatched bases: 3. CDR3 length equals 17 residues. The CDR3 here is CASSLAPSGGATDTQYF. The CDR3 DNA reads TGTGCCAGCAGCTTAGCCCCTAGCGGGGGGGCCACAGATACGCAGTATTTT.

This rearrangement joins TRBV30 to TRBJ1-1; D unclear. Germline values: CDR1 GTSNPN, CDR2 SVGIG (reference sequence). This CDR3 is 13 amino acids long. With 0 bases removed from V and 0 bases from J, the gap between germline ends came to 5 bases. CDR3: CAWSVLMNTEAFF. Here the CDR3 DNA reads TGTGCCTGGAGTGTACTTATGAACACTGAAGCTTTCTTT. The whole variable domain, filled in from reference TRBV30 and TRBJ1-1, reads SQTIHQWPATLVQPVGSPLSLECTVEGTSNPNLYWYRQAAGRGLQLLFYSVGIGQISSEVPQNLSASRPQDRQFILSSKKLLLSDSGFYLCAWSVLMNTEAFFGQGTRLTVV.

This clone was observed a few times. The chain has TRBV28 and TRBJ2-6; 8 nucleotides match TRBD1. Germline V CDR1 and CDR2: MDHEN, SYDVKM. Trimming cost V 5 bases and J 1 base; bases outside gene matches: 13. The length of the CDR3 is 19 residues. DNA for the CDR3: TGTGCCAGCAGTCACTTCCCTGGACAGGGCCGATCTGGGGCCAACGTCCTGACTTTC. It codes for CASSHFPGQGRSGANVLTF.

The chain has TRBV6-6 and TRBJ2-7; D not resolved. This CDR3 spans 13 amino acids. Germline assignment: CDR1 MNHNY and CDR2 SVGAGI (reference sequence). The V and J ends lost 6 bases and 3 bases respectively, with 12 bases between them. CDR3 DNA sequence: TGTGCCAGCAGCCGGAACCTCTACTACGAGCAGTACTTC. Translation: CASSRNLYYEQYF.